Below are 18 T cell receptor beta chains sequenced from a single sample in a study of radiotherapy plus CTLA-4 blockade in lung cancer. Profiled with immunoSEQ multiplex PCR; TCRdb holds only in-frame clones, not every one. Counted here are approximately 53,000 clones, about 85% occurring once; the ten biggest clones make up about 30%. Sequenced material: peripheral blood, taken from a patient treated with radiotherapy plus ipilimumab. The receptors shown here come from a human donor with non-small cell lung cancer whose response to radiotherapy plus ipilimumab could not be evaluated.

V and J are TRBV5-1 and TRBJ2-2, with TRBD2 identical over 7 bases. V shed 5 bases, J shed 4 bases, and the junction held 5 bases outside the gene matches. There are 14 residues in the CDR3. Germline CDR1 SGHRS, CDR2 YFSETQ. The CDR3 here is CASRGRGGTGELFF. The CDR3 nucleotides read TGCGCCAGCAGGGGGCGCGGGGGCACCGGGGAGCTGTTTTTT.

This chain joins TRBV11-3 and TRBJ2-5; 7 nucleotides agree with TRBD2. V shed 0 bases, J shed 8 bases, and the junction held 6 bases outside the gene matches. The germline V gene has CDR1 SGHNT and CDR2 YENEEA. CDR3 size: 14 residues. CDR3 residues: CASSLESWGGTQYF. CDR3 DNA: TGTGCCAGCAGCTTAGAGTCATGGGGGGGAACCCAGTACTTC.

The CDR3 region is CASSLVASDTQYF. The CDR3 region has the DNA TGTGCCAGCAGTTTAGTAGCGTCAGATACGCAGTATTTT. V is TRBV28 and J is TRBJ2-3, with a possible D match to TRBD2 (5 bases). This CDR3 is 13 amino acids long. CDR1 and CDR2 from the germline V gene are MDHEN and SYDVKM. Trimming removed 2 bases at V and 4 bases at J, with 7 bases between.

This chain connects TRBV4-1 to TRBJ1-3; D gene uncertain. Germline V gives CDR1 MGHRA, CDR2 YSYEKL. This CDR3 is 18 amino acids long. V was shortened by 1 base and J by 1 base, with 17 bases between the two germline ends. CDR3 amino acids: CASSQGVLIIASGNTIYF. The CDR3 nucleotides are TGCGCCAGCAGCCAAGGCGTTCTGATCATAGCATCTGGAAACACCATATATTTT.

CDR3 sequence reads: CASSQWDRGQETQYF. The CDR3 DNA is TGTGCCAGCAGCCAATGGGACAGGGGGCAAGAGACCCAGTACTTC. The rearrangement uses TRBV16 and TRBJ2-5; 11 bases map to TRBD1. CDR3 size: 15 residues. J was trimmed by 2 bases and V by 1 base; bases with no gene match: 0. Germline assignment: CDR1 KGHSY and CDR2 FQNENV.

This sequence joins TRBV6-6 and TRBJ2-4, with TRBD1 matching 8 bases. With 4 bases clipped from V and 10 bases from J, the junction kept 6 bases outside the gene matches. The CDR3 is 13 residues long. Germline V gene sequence: CDR1 MNHNY, CDR2 SVGAGI (reference sequence). The DNA for the CDR3 is TGTGCCAGCAGTTTGGGACAGGTTGAGATTCAGTACTTC. It yields the protein CASSLGQVEIQYF.

The rearrangement uses TRBV18 and TRBJ2-2, with 9 bases fitting TRBD1. This CDR3 has 15 amino acids. With V trimmed by 3 bases and J by 7 bases, 6 bases remained unmatched. CDR1 is KGHSH, CDR2 LQKENI, per germline. The CDR3 sequence is CASSPRDRVSGELFF. CDR3 DNA sequence: TGTGCCAGCTCACCGCGGGACAGGGTGAGCGGGGAGCTGTTTTTT.

The V call is TRBV7-3, the J call TRBJ1-3; D call uncertain. The ends were cut back, 5 bases at V and 7 bases at J, with 9 bases in the middle. Germline CDR1 SGHTA, CDR2 FQGTGA. This CDR3 spans 12 amino acids. The CDR3 nucleotides read TGTGCCAGCAGCCAAGGCGGGAACACCATATATTTT. Translation gives CASSQGGNTIYF.

The chain is built from TRBV5-6 and TRBJ2-1, with 10 bases fitting TRBD1. V shed 5 bases and J 3 bases; nucleotides not matched to a gene: 2. The CDR3 extends over 14 amino acids. The germline CDR1 and CDR2 sequences are SGHDT and YYEEEE. The CDR3 loop reads CASSRDRGYNEQFF. The DNA of the CDR3 is TGTGCCAGCAGTCGGGACAGGGGCTACAATGAGCAGTTCTTC.

The chain links TRBV4-1 to TRBJ2-1; 8 nucleotides match TRBD1. V was clipped by 1 base and J by 5 bases; unmatched bases: 7. The CDR3 has 16 residues. The V gene's germline CDR1 is MGHRA and CDR2 YSYEKL. Here the CDR3 DNA reads TGCGCCAGCAGCCAAGGGCGGACAGGGAATGACAATGAGCAGTTCTTC. Amino acid sequence: CASSQGRTGNDNEQFF.

The chain carries TRBV28 and TRBJ1-5; tentative D call: TRBD1 (5 bases). V dropped 6 bases and J dropped 3 bases, with 15 bases sitting between them. Germline CDR1 and CDR2: MDHEN and SYDVKM. CDR3 length: 15 amino acids. CDR3 bases: TGTGCCAGCAGCGGACGGCGGGGGGACAATCAGCCCCAGCATTTT. Its translation is CASSGRRGDNQPQHF.

The chain links TRBV5-1 to TRBJ2-7, with 10 bases that match TRBD2. The V gene end was trimmed by 2 bases and the J gene end by 0 bases; junction bases not matched to a gene: 2. This CDR3 region has 15 residues. From germline, CDR1 is SGHRS and CDR2 YFSETQ. CDR3 residues: CASSLLAGSSYEQYF. In DNA form, the CDR3 reads TGCGCCAGCAGCTTACTAGCGGGGAGCTCCTACGAGCAGTACTTC.

The rearrangement joins TRBV28 to TRBJ1-2; 7 nucleotides match TRBD1. This CDR3 comprises 13 residues. V was pared by 6 bases and J by 7 bases, with 8 bases of the junction left unmatched. Germline V gene data show CDR1 as MDHEN and CDR2 as SYDVKM. The CDR3 loop is CASRSRQGGGYTF. The DNA for the CDR3 is TGTGCCAGCAGATCACGACAGGGAGGTGGCTACACCTTC.

The genes are TRBV6-5 and TRBJ2-2; D might be TRBD1 (5 bases). V lost 5 bases to trimming and J lost 0 bases, with 10 bases between them. Germline values: CDR1 MNHEY, CDR2 SVGAGI. The CDR3 covers 15 residues. The CDR3 region is CASSTGFANTGELFF. The CDR3 DNA sequence: TGTGCCAGCAGTACAGGATTCGCGAACACCGGGGAGCTGTTTTTT.

This clone was observed once. This chain uses TRBV2 with TRBJ2-3, with 10 bases aligning to TRBD2. Germline V gives CDR1 SNHLY, CDR2 FYNNEI. Trimming cost V 8 bases and J 2 bases; bases outside gene matches: 7. The CDR3 totals 15 residues. CDR3 in DNA: TGTGCCAGCTCAGGACTAGCGGTATACACAGATACGCAGTATTTT. This codes for CASSGLAVYTDTQYF.

CDR3 amino acids: CASSSIGAGGYNEQFF. The CDR3 bases are TGTGCCAGCAGCTCAATCGGAGCGGGAGGTTACAATGAGCAGTTCTTC. The J gene is TRBJ2-1, the V gene TRBV28, with 9 bases lining up with TRBD2. The germline V gene encodes CDR1 MDHEN and CDR2 SYDVKM. The V and J ends lost 6 bases and 4 bases, in that order; junction bases with no gene match: 10. This CDR3 is 16 amino acids long.

V is TRBV4-1 and J is TRBJ1-2, with D uncertain. CDR1 and CDR2 from the germline V gene are MGHRA and YSYEKL. V was shortened by 0 bases and J by 5 bases, with 7 bases between the two germline ends. The CDR3 is made up of 13 amino acids. CDR3 coding DNA: TGCGCCAGCAGCCAAGAATCGGGGTATGGCTACACCTTC. Amino acid sequence: CASSQESGYGYTF.

This sequence joins TRBV21-1 and TRBJ2-5; TRBD1 is the table's D call and was not checked against the DNA. The J call is in doubt because the DNA end fits TRBJ2-7 better. TRBV21-1 is designated a pseudogene. This CDR3 region has 15 residues. The CDR3 DNA sequence: TGTGCCAGCAGCAAAGGACAGGACGCCTCCTACGAGCAGTACTTC. Translated, it gives CASSKGQDASYEQYF.